This T cell receptor (beta chain) stems from a study of CD8 T cells in ankylosing spondylitis. Study-wide points: Disease-associated clonotypes exhibited CD8+ identity and were relatively infrequent in peripheral blood. A motif of roughly eight highly homologous TCR beta variants was seen as apparently characteristic of ankylosing spondylitis blood. In the blood and synovial fluid of reactive arthritis, some motif variants had been previously reported. Reported data indicate significant enrichment of disease-linked clones within matched ankylosing spondylitis synovial fluid.

The CDR3 contains 11 residues. Trimming pared 5 bases from V and 4 bases from J, leaving 5 bases between. The V gene's germline CDR1 is SQVTM and CDR2 ANQGSEA. Concerning this clonotype: Its antigen is as yet unknown.

Quantitative barcoded 5'-RACE was used to prepare TCR beta libraries. TCRdb processed the 5' RACE reads anew with MiXCR; each CDR3 protein has one entry. The repertoire holds roughly 700,000 distinct CDR3 sequences, around 20% seen once, with approximately 18% in the top ten. The receptor comes from a male donor with ankylosing spondylitis. Sequenced material: blood, either unsorted or a sorted T cell fraction (not recorded which). The J gene is TRBJ1-4, the V gene TRBV29-1, with unresolved D. Here the CDR3 DNA reads TGCAGCGTTAAGATTAATGAAAAACTGTTTTTT. Translating gives CSVKINEKLFF.